The clone carrying this TCR beta chain was observed at least ten times. These data belong to a study of human T cells and chemical hapten exposure. Germline V gene lookup returns CDR1 MGHDK and CDR2 SYGVNS. Trimming took off 3 bases at V and 4 bases at J, with 6 bases between the two ends. This CDR3 has 12 residues. The sample's time point: patch test 2, 6 weeks after DPC sensitization. Treatment in this sample: therapeutic diphenylcyclopropenone sensitization with weekly scalp DPC. TCRdb redid the calling of the RACE reads with MiXCR, one entry per CDR3 protein. The sample lists 360,000 or so distinct CDR3 sequences, about 6% occurring once.

The rearrangement uses TRBV25-1 and TRBJ1-2; no definite D call. The sample here was whole blood, taken in connection with sensitization to the hapten diphenylcyclopropenone (DPC). This TCR came from a woman aged 18-29 years with alopecia areata. Some clones in this sample may be carry-over from other donors' samples. The CDR3 loop is CASSEFPYGYTF. As DNA, the CDR3 is TGTGCCAGCAGTGAGTTTCCCTATGGCTACACCTTC.